Here is one TCR beta chain with its context. The source of the sample is a study of control samples from healthy donors and cancer patients. Sequenced by immunoSEQ multiplex PCR; TCRdb stores in-frame clones only, minus some. The sample has some 150,000 clones, roughly 94% seen once. V shed 4 bases and J shed 6 bases, with 8 bases lying between them. Germline V CDR1 and CDR2: SQVTM, ANQGSEA. The CDR3 covers 11 residues. The chain recombines TRBV29-1 with TRBJ2-3; D not certain. This clonotype was sampled from a man aged 35-49 years in good health. Sequencing input: blood. The CDR3 coding sequence is TGCAGCGTTGTGGTGGGTGATACGCAGTATTTT. Translating gives CSVVVGDTQYF.